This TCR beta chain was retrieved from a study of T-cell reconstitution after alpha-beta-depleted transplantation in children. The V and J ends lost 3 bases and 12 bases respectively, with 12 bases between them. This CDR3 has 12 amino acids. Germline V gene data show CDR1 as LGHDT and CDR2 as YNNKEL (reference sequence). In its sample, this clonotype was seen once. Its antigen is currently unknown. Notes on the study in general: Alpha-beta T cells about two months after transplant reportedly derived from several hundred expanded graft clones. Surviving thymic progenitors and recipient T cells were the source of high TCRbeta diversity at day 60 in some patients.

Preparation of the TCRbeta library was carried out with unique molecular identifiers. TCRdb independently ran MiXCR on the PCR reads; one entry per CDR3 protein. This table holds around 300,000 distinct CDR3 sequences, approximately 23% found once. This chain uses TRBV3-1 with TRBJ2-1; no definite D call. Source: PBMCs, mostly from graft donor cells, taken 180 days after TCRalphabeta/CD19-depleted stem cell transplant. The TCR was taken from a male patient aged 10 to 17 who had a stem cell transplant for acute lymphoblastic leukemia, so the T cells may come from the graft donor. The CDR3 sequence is CASSQVGVRQFF. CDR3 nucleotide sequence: TGTGCCAGCAGCCAGGTTGGGGTTAGGCAGTTCTTC.